This T cell receptor (beta chain) was found in a study of cytotoxic CD8 clonotypes in ibrutinib-treated CLL. Background on the study: The patients comprised some 10 relapsed/refractory and roughly 15 treatment-naive cases, around 17 IGHV unmutated. Response samples came after a median 12 months of treatment, range 6 to 36. Productive templates per sample averaged approximately 240,000; productive rearrangements, 75,000 to 100,000.

Here immunoSEQ multiplex PCR was the method, and the copy in TCRdb shows in-frame clones only, minus some. The table has over 95,000 clones, roughly 57% seen once. Germline assignment: CDR1 MNHNY and CDR2 SVGAGI (reference sequence). V lost 4 bases and J lost 7; bases outside the gene matches: 7. The CDR3 runs to 14 residues. This clone was observed a handful of times. This chain links TRBV6-6 with TRBJ2-1; 7 nucleotides agree with TRBD1. The sequenced sample was PBMCs, obtained after 24 months of ibrutinib treatment. The receptor's source is a human donor with chronic lymphocytic leukemia. This chain's CDR3 is CASSFDRDINEQFF. CDR3 DNA sequence: TGTGCCAGCAGTTTCGACAGGGATATTAATGAGCAGTTCTTC.